The T cell receptor (beta chain) described here comes from a study of post-analysis software for immune sequencing data. Turning to the study itself: Recorded subtypes: relapsing-remitting, secondary progressive, progressive-relapsing; some patients unannotated.

Points from the study as a whole: A significant reduction in normalized Chao1 diversity was observed in multiple sclerosis patients versus controls. The five TRBV segments detected at higher frequency in patients than in controls included TRBV5-6, TRBV5-1 and TRBV20-1. Under F measure analysis, samples from one preparation batch co-clustered strongly.

Germline V gene data show CDR1 as SNHLY and CDR2 as FYNNEI. V was cut by 8 bases and J by 0 bases, with 14 bases left in between. CDR3 size: 14 residues. Unique molecular identifiers tagged the TCR beta cDNA libraries. MiXCR, applied by TCRdb to the PCR reads, yields one record per CDR3 protein. The sample comprises under 900,000 distinct CDR3 sequences, roughly 58% of which are singletons, and 4.6% rests with the top ten. About this clonotype itself: The antigen is undetermined.

The sequencing input was blood. The chain joins TRBV2 to TRBJ2-7; D call uncertain. The sequence came from a girl between 5 and 17 years old with multiple sclerosis. In DNA form, the CDR3 reads TGTGCCAGCGGATGGACGACTGTCTCCTACGAGCAGTACTTC. Protein sequence: CASGWTTVSYEQYF.